The T cell receptor beta chain under discussion was sequenced for a study of Graves' ophthalmopathy and Graves' hyperthyroidism. Scientists amplified the TCR beta CDR3 regions from RNA transcripts. HTBI primers primed a first-round RT-PCR, and a second-round multiplex PCR followed. TCRdb fed the multiplex PCR reads into MiXCR, producing one record per CDR3 protein. This table holds 350,000 to 450,000 distinct CDR3 sequences, 15% to 20% found once. This clonotype was seen many times. Someone took the PBMCs out of 10 ml of fresh peripheral blood. The CDR3 is made up of 15 amino acids. Trimming cost V 5 bases and J 0 bases, with 13 bases left between them. CDR1 LNHDA and CDR2 SQIVND come from the germline V gene (reference sequence).

The chain employs TRBV19 and TRBJ2-5; D unresolved. Sequenced sample: peripheral blood. This TCR was sampled from a woman aged 18-29 years with Graves' ophthalmopathy. CDR3 bases: TGTGCCAGTAGTTCCAGGACGGGTGACCAAGAGACCCAGTACTTC. Residues: CASSSRTGDQETQYF.